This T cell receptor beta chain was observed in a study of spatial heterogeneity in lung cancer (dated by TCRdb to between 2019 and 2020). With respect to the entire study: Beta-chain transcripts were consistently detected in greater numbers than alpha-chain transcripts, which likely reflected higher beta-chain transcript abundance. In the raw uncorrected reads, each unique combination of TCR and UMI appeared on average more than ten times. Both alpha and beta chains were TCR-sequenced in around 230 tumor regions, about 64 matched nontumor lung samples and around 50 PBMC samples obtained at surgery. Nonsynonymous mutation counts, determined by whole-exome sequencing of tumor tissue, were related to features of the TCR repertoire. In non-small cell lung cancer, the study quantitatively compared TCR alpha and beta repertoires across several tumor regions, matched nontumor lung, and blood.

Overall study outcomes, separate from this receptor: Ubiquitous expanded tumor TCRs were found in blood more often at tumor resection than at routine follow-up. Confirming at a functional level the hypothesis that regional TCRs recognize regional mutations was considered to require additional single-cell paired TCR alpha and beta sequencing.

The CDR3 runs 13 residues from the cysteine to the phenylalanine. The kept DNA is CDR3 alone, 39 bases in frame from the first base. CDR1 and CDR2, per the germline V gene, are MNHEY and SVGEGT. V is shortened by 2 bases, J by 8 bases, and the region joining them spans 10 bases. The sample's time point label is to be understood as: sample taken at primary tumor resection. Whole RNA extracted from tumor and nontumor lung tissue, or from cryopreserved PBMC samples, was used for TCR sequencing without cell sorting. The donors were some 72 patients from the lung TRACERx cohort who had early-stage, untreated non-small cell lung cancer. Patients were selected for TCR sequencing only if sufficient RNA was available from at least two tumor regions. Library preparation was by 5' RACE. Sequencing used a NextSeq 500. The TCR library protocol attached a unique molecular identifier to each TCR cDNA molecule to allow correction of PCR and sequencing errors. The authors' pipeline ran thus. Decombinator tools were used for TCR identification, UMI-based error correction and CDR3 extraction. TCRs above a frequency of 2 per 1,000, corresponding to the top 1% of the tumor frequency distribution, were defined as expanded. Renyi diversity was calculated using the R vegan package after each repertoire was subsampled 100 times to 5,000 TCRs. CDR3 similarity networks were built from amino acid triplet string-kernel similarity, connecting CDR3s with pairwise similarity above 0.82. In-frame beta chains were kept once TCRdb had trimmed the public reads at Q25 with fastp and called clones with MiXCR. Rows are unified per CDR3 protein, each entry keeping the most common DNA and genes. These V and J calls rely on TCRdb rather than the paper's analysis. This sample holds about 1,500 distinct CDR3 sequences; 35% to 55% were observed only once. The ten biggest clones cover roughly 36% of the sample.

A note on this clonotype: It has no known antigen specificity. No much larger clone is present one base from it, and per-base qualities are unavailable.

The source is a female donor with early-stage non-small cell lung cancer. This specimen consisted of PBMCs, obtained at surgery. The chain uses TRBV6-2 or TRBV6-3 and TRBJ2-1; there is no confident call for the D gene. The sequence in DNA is TGTGCCAGCAGTTACCCGAATTCCGATGAGCAGTTCTTC. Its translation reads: CASSYPNSDEQFF.